What follows are 26 T cell receptor beta chains derived from one specimen sequenced in a study of monozygotic twins with inflammatory bowel disease. From the 5' RACE reads, TCRdb lists one entry per CDR3 protein and no DNA. The listing records around 380,000 distinct CDR3 sequences. Sequenced: blood. The receptors derive from a human donor with ulcerative colitis or Crohn's disease, or a healthy co-twin of an affected twin (not recorded which).

This chain connects TRBV4-3 to TRBJ2-7; TCRdb selects TRBD1, and the lack of DNA leaves this call unchecked. This CDR3 spans 14 amino acids. The germline gives CDR1 LGHNA, CDR2 YSLEER. CDR3 loop: CARTRQVLQYEQYF.

The rearrangement joins TRBV7-2 to TRBJ2-2. Germline CDR1 reads SGHTA; CDR2 reads FQGNSA. The CDR3 runs to 16 residues. This CDR3 is CASSLVVEPDTGELFF.

The rearrangement uses TRBV19 and TRBJ2-1; TCRdb names TRBD2, which stays unverified in the absence of DNA. There are 15 residues in the CDR3. CDR1 is LNHDA, CDR2 SQIVND, per germline (reference sequence). The CDR3 reads CASSRGLADYNEQFF.

The chain links TRBV12-3 or TRBV12-4 to TRBJ1-2; TCRdb designates TRBD1, a call that cannot be tested without DNA. The CDR3 is 13 amino acids. CDR3 loop: CASSRTGFYGYTF.

The chain employs TRBV18 and TRBJ2-1; as DNA is missing, the TRBD1 call by TCRdb cannot be tested. The CDR3 runs 14 residues. The germline V gene has CDR1 KGHSH and CDR2 LQKENI. CDR3 region: CASSPGTGINEQFF. The full variable domain, completed using reference TRBV18 and TRBJ2-1, is NAGVMQNPRHLVRRRGQEARLRCSPMKGHSHVYWYRQLPEEGLKFMVYLQKENIIDESGMPKERFSAEFPKEGPSILRIQQVVRGDSAAYFCASSPGTGINEQFFGPGTRLTVL.

This sequence joins TRBV6-5 and TRBJ2-5. The CDR3 totals 17 residues. Germline V gene lookup returns CDR1 MNHEY and CDR2 SVGAGI. The chain's CDR3 is CASSYSRGGLVQETQYF.

The V and J genes are TRBV12-3 or TRBV12-4 and TRBJ2-2; TCRdb names TRBD2, which stays unverified in the absence of DNA. The CDR3 totals 14 residues. This CDR3 reads CASSLGTPMGELFF.

This chain joins TRBV6-1 and TRBJ2-7; TCRdb selects TRBD2, and the lack of DNA leaves this call unchecked. Germline V gene lookup returns CDR1 MNHNS and CDR2 SASEGT. This CDR3 has 15 amino acids. The CDR3 protein is CASSPLAGRTYEQYF.

V and J are TRBV27 and TRBJ1-1. The CDR3 loop spans 15 amino acids. Looked up from germline, CDR1 is MNHEY and CDR2 is SMNVEV (reference sequence). The CDR3 sequence is CASSLSAVMNTEAFF.

The V gene is TRBV4-1, the J gene TRBJ1-1. Per the germline V gene, CDR1 is MGHRA and CDR2 is YSYEKL. This CDR3 is 15 amino acids long. CDR3 region: CASSQEGPLNTEAFF.

The chain carries TRBV4-2 and TRBJ2-1; TCRdb gives TRBD2 as the D gene, but with no DNA this cannot be confirmed. Germline assignment: CDR1 LGHNA and CDR2 YNFKEQ. This CDR3 region has 16 residues. The CDR3 here is CASSQDAILVRSEQFF.

The chain links TRBV30 to TRBJ2-7; there is no DNA to check the TCRdb D call of TRBD2. This CDR3 is built from 11 residues. Germline CDR1 GTSNPN, CDR2 SVGIG (reference sequence). CDR3 amino acids: CAWAAGHEQYF.

This rearrangement joins TRBV11-2 to TRBJ2-3; TCRdb gives TRBD2 as the D gene, but with no DNA this cannot be confirmed. Germline V gene lookup returns CDR1 SGHAT and CDR2 FQNNGV. This CDR3 spans 16 amino acids. This CDR3 reads CASSLEGEARGDTQYF.

The chain links TRBV5-1 to TRBJ2-3; TCRdb gives TRBD2 as the D gene, but with no DNA this cannot be confirmed. From germline, CDR1 is SGHRS and CDR2 YFSETQ. The CDR3 consists of 14 residues. The CDR3 sequence: CASSLRASADTQYF.

The CDR3 spells CASSTQGSNTGELFF. The chain joins TRBV19 to TRBJ2-2; TCRdb outputs TRBD1, but without DNA this stays unchecked. Germline CDR1 and CDR2: LNHDA and SQIVND (reference sequence). The CDR3 extends over 15 amino acids.

The rearrangement links TRBV4-3 to TRBJ1-1; TCRdb's D call, TRBD1, is unchecked because there is no DNA. Per the germline V gene, CDR1 is LGHNA and CDR2 is YSLEER. The CDR3 has 14 residues. This CDR3 reads CASTVGQANTEAFF.

V and J are TRBV5-1 and TRBJ2-5; lacking DNA, the TRBD2 call made by TCRdb goes unchecked. The CDR3 is 15 residues long. CDR1 is SGHRS, CDR2 YFSETQ, per germline. CDR3 sequence: CASSSTTSGKKTQYF.

This chain connects TRBV18 to TRBJ2-7; the TRBD2 assignment by TCRdb is unverifiable without DNA. The CDR3 totals 14 residues. From germline, CDR1 is KGHSH and CDR2 LQKENI. CDR3 sequence reads: CASSPDVNRREGYF.

The chain employs TRBV3-1 and TRBJ2-6. This CDR3 contains 17 residues. Germline V gene sequence: CDR1 LGHDT, CDR2 YNNKEL (reference sequence). This CDR3 reads CASSQVRQGSGANVLTF.

V is TRBV6-1 and J is TRBJ2-3; the D call from TCRdb, TRBD2, cannot be confirmed without DNA. Germline lookup yields CDR1 MNHNS and CDR2 SASEGT. The CDR3 contains 16 residues. The CDR3 reads CASRKGGSSNRITQYF.

This rearrangement joins TRBV18 to TRBJ2-5; as DNA is missing, the TRBD1 call by TCRdb cannot be tested. Germline V gene lookup returns CDR1 KGHSH and CDR2 LQKENI. There are 14 residues in the CDR3. This CDR3 is CASSLGTGQETQYF.

The genes are TRBV18 and TRBJ1-3. The CDR3 covers 15 residues. Germline lookup yields CDR1 KGHSH and CDR2 LQKENI. This CDR3 is CASSTRTSSGNTIYF. Looking up the rest from reference TRBV18 and TRBJ1-3 gives the full variable domain: NAGVMQNPRHLVRRRGQEARLRCSPMKGHSHVYWYRQLPEEGLKFMVYLQKENIIDESGMPKERFSAEFPKEGPSILRIQQVVRGDSAAYFCASSTRTSSGNTIYFGEGSWLTVV.

This chain uses TRBV20-1 with TRBJ2-3; no DNA is available, so the TRBD2 call from TCRdb remains unchecked. CDR1 and CDR2 (germline): DFQATT, SNEGSKA (reference sequence). This CDR3 spans 14 amino acids. CDR3 region: CSAPLAGHTDTQYF.

This sequence joins TRBV2 and TRBJ2-2; absent DNA, TCRdb's TRBD1 call cannot be checked. The CDR3 loop spans 15 amino acids. Germline CDR1 reads SNHLY; CDR2 reads FYNNEI. CDR3 protein: CASSLTGITGGELFF.

J is TRBJ2-7 and V is TRBV5-6; the D call from TCRdb, TRBD2, cannot be confirmed without DNA. Per the germline V gene, CDR1 is SGHDT and CDR2 is YYEEEE. The CDR3 has 13 residues. The CDR3 protein is CASSLNGREQQYF.

The chain couples TRBV5-6 to TRBJ1-1. The germline CDR1 and CDR2 sequences are SGHDT and YYEEEE. The CDR3 has 13 amino acids. The CDR3 loop is CASSFGRRGEAFF. Using reference TRBV5-6 and TRBJ1-1 for the parts outside the CDR3, the full variable domain is DAGVTQSPTHLIKTRGQQVTLRCSPKSGHDTVSWYQQALGQGPQFIFQYYEEEERQRGNFPDRFSGHQFPNYSSELNVNALLLGDSALYLCASSFGRRGEAFFGQGTRLTVV.